This TCR beta chain was captured in a study of T cell repertoires in cytomegalovirus infection. Study at large: Through public TCR beta signatures, both CMV infection and matching HLA type were indicated.

CDR3 length: 19 residues. The trim removed 5 bases at V and 7 bases at J, leaving 14 bases unmatched. CDR1 and CDR2 (germline): SGHTA, FQGNSA. TCRdb re-analysed the reads in MiXCR, keeping a single row per CDR3 protein. The sample has 200,000 to 300,000 distinct CDR3 sequences, 9.1% seen once. This clonotype showed up many times. Its antigen is not known. Study-level points and caveats: The ex vivo response was dominated by HLA-C-restricted CMV-specific TCR beta clonotypes.

The genes are TRBV7-2 and TRBJ2-1, with 16 positions matching TRBD2. The receptor comes from a human donor in good health (CMV status not recorded). Some clones in this sample may be carry-over from other donors' samples. Sequenced sample: PBMCs. For the CDR3, the DNA is TGTGCCAGCAGCACTCCGGGACTAGCGGGGGGGCTAAGAGTAAATGAGCAGTTCTTC. This codes for CASSTPGLAGGLRVNEQFF.